These 12 T cell receptor beta chains share one sample of origin, sequenced in a study of blood T cells in healthy people across ages. With a J-beta primer mix and a sample-barcoded 5' primer, a second PCR ran about 6 to 11 cycles. Each CDR3 protein gets one entry after TCRdb re-called the 5' RACE reads with MiXCR. The sample comprises roughly 1,500,000 distinct CDR3 sequences, 42% of which are singletons, and roughly 7.9% rests with the top ten. The sample consisted of blood. The receptors stem from a woman aged 18-30 years in good health.

This clonotype was counted a few times. V usage is TRBV7-6 and J usage is TRBJ2-3, with a possible D match to TRBD1 (6 bases). V lost 3 bases, J lost 4 bases, and 11 bases lay in between. The CDR3 is 14 residues long. Germline-derived CDR1 and CDR2 are SGHVS and FNYEAQ. The CDR3 coding sequence is TGTGCCAGCAGCTTTACGGCAGGGGCAGATACGCAGTATTTT. Protein sequence: CASSFTAGADTQYF.

This chain connects TRBV28 to TRBJ2-3; 8 bases agree with TRBD1. The CDR3 spans 15 residues. CDR1 is MDHEN, CDR2 SYDVKM, per germline. V shed 1 base, J shed 3 bases, and the junction held 3 bases outside the gene matches. CDR3 sequence reads: CASSLLTGVTDTQYF. In DNA form, the CDR3 reads TGTGCCAGCAGTTTATTGACAGGGGTAACAGATACGCAGTATTTT.

The CDR3: CASSIQGSAYEQYF. The CDR3 DNA reads as TGTGCCAGCAGCATACAGGGCTCGGCCTACGAGCAGTACTTC. The V call is TRBV2, the J call TRBJ2-7; D perhaps matches TRBD1 (6 bases). The CDR3 is made up of 14 amino acids. Per germline, CDR1 SNHLY and CDR2 FYNNEI. Trimming removed 6 bases from V and 2 bases from J, with 14 bases in between.

This clonotype was seen a few times. The chain links TRBV9 to TRBJ1-2; D ambiguous. This CDR3 has 12 residues. Deletions cut 6 bases from V and 0 bases from J, with 6 bases between. Germline values: CDR1 SGDLS, CDR2 YYNGEE. CDR3 nucleotide sequence: TGTGCCAGCACTACCTCTAACTATGGCTACACCTTC. It yields the protein CASTTSNYGYTF.

This clonotype occurred a few times. The J gene is TRBJ2-5, the V gene TRBV11-2, with D tentatively TRBD2 (5 bases). CDR3 length: 15 amino acids. Germline V lookup: CDR1 SGHAT, CDR2 FQNNGV. V was pared by 1 base and J by 2 bases, with 11 bases between. CDR3 DNA: TGTGCCAGCAGCTTAGTAGGAGGCCTTCAAGAGACCCAGTACTTC. This gives the protein CASSLVGGLQETQYF.

This clonotype has only a few counts. This chain links TRBV2 with TRBJ2-3; the D gene is possibly TRBD2 (5 bases). V was clipped by 6 bases and J by 0 bases, with 16 bases between them. Germline CDR1 and CDR2: SNHLY and FYNNEI. The CDR3 has 16 residues. The CDR3 spells CASRKSRASSTDTQYF. CDR3 DNA: TGTGCCAGCAGAAAGTCGCGGGCCTCTAGCACAGATACGCAGTATTTT.

Points on this clonotype: At one end the junction does not follow the germline gene, possibly because of a read error. The rearrangement uses TRBV2 and TRBJ2-4; perhaps TRBD2 as D (6 bases). The germline gives CDR1 SNHLY, CDR2 FYNNEI. The CDR3 runs to 15 residues. CDR3 nucleotides: TGTGCCAGCGGTGATAGCGGATTCTCCTACAATGAGCAGTACTTC. Amino acid sequence: CASGDSGFSYNEQYF. The variable domain in full, completed from reference TRBV2 and TRBJ2-4, reads EPEVTQTPSHQVTQMGQEVILRCVPISNHLYFYWYRQILGQKVEFLVSFYNNEISEKSEIFDDQFSVERPDGSNFTLKIRSTKLEDSAMYFCASGDSGFSYNEQYFGAGTRLSVL.

The chain recombines TRBV4-1 with TRBJ2-6; D is unclear. V was trimmed by 3 bases and J by 0 bases, leaving 6 bases between them. The CDR3 covers 15 residues. Germline V gene data show CDR1 as MGHRA and CDR2 as YSYEKL. Here the CDR3 DNA reads TGCGCCAGCAGCCAGCCGGCCTCTGGGGCCAACGTCCTGACTTTC. Translating it yields CASSQPASGANVLTF.

The J gene is TRBJ2-1, the V gene TRBV7-3; TRBD2 is a possible D gene (6 bases). The CDR3 loop spans 21 amino acids. Trimming left V 3 bases short and J 4 bases short, with 31 bases between. From germline, CDR1 is SGHTA and CDR2 FQGTGA. The CDR3 bases are TGTGCCAGCAGCTTCGACCCGGGGGACCGAATCCAAGAAATTTCGTACAATGAGCAGTTCTTC. This sequence encodes CASSFDPGDRIQEISYNEQFF.

As for this clonotype: The junction departs from germline at one end; a sequencing error may be responsible. V is TRBV10-3 and J is TRBJ2-7, with a possible D match to TRBD1 (6 bases). The CDR3 is 15 residues long. Germline V lookup: CDR1 ENHRY, CDR2 SYGVKD. The CDR3 sequence is CATSESGDKGAKQYF. CDR3 nucleotide sequence: TGTGCCACCAGTGAGTCAGGGGACAAGGGCGCCAAGCAGTACTTC.

The chain employs TRBV5-1 and TRBJ2-3, with 10 positions matching TRBD2. The V gene end was trimmed by 4 bases and the J gene end by 6 bases; junction bases not matched to a gene: 11. The CDR3 runs to 16 residues. Germline lookup yields CDR1 SGHRS and CDR2 YFSETQ. The CDR3 is CASSPSSGGRSDTQYF. CDR3 DNA: TGCGCCAGCAGCCCCTCTAGCGGGGGACGTTCCGATACGCAGTATTTT.

The rearrangement uses TRBV7-9 and TRBJ2-1, with 7 bases identical to TRBD2. This CDR3 contains 17 residues. The V gene's germline CDR1 is SEHNR and CDR2 FQNEAQ (reference sequence). V was clipped by 0 bases and J by 6 bases; unmatched bases: 11. The CDR3 reads CASSLAPLAGAFNEQFF. CDR3 sequence (DNA): TGTGCCAGCAGCTTAGCCCCTCTGGCGGGAGCCTTCAATGAGCAGTTCTTC.